The 27 T cell receptor beta chains in this list originate from one sample, sequenced in a study of T-cell reconstitution after alpha-beta-depleted transplantation in children. It was with unique molecular identifiers that the TCRbeta library was prepared. TCRdb reprocessed the PCR reads with MiXCR, giving one entry per CDR3 protein. The sample holds hundreds of thousands of distinct CDR3 sequences, 13% seen once. Sequences were derived from PBMCs, sampled before TCRalphabeta/CD19-depleted stem cell transplant. The receptor source for this set is a girl aged 2 to 9 with congenital amegakaryocytic thrombocytopenia, due to receive a stem cell transplant.

Many counts were recorded for this clonotype. For the CDR3, the DNA is TGTGCCAGCAGTCTTGGGGGTCTTAAGGGGAATGAGCAGTTCTTC. Amino acid sequence: CASSLGGLKGNEQFF. The V and J genes are TRBV12-3 or TRBV12-4 and TRBJ2-1; either TRBD1 or TRBD2 may supply D (5 bases each). The V gene lost 5 bases and the J gene lost 7 bases, with 18 bases spanning the gap. This CDR3 region has 15 residues.

The chain links TRBV5-1 to TRBJ1-4; D gene ambiguous. The length of the CDR3 is 13 residues. The V gene's germline CDR1 is SGHRS and CDR2 YFSETQ. V dropped 4 bases and J dropped 5 bases, with 9 bases sitting between them. The CDR3 loop reads CASSPTENEKLFF. The CDR3 DNA sequence: TGCGCCAGCAGCCCGACTGAGAATGAAAAACTGTTTTTT.

About this clonotype: This sequence may be a read error, since a much larger clone differs from it by one base. Here the CDR3 omits its conserved ending phenylalanine or tryptophan, so a read error is the likely source. V gene TRBV27 combines with J gene TRBJ2-4; a possible D gene is TRBD1 (6 bases). The CDR3 totals 16 residues. V was shortened by 6 bases and J by 1 base, with 16 bases between the two germline ends. Germline CDR1 MNHEY, CDR2 SMNVEV (reference sequence). The CDR3 loop is CASSYRAVGAKNIQYL. The CDR3 nucleotides are TGTGCCAGCAGCTACAGGGCCGTCGGGGCCAAAAACATTCAGTACCTC.

This clonotype was seen ten or more times. The chain uses TRBV29-1 and TRBJ2-3; D might be TRBD2 (6 bases). CDR1 SQVTM and CDR2 ANQGSEA come from the germline V gene. V lost 1 base and J lost 1, with 9 bases in between. This CDR3 is 14 amino acids long. The CDR3 DNA is TGCAGCGTTGAAGGGGAGGTCCGCACAGATACGCAGTATTTT. Its translation: CSVEGEVRTDTQYF.

Details on this clonotype: This may be a read error: a much more frequent sequence differs by one nucleotide. The J gene is TRBJ1-2, the V gene TRBV4-2; no reliable D call. The CDR3 extends over 16 amino acids. Germline loops: CDR1 LGHNA, CDR2 YNFKEQ. CDR3 coding DNA: TGTGCCAGCAGCCAAGGCCCATCGGGCAGTAACTATGGCGACACCTTC. Its translation: CASSQGPSGSNYGDTF.

Only a few counts were recorded for this clonotype. The DNA of the CDR3 is TGTGCCAGTAAGGACGGGCGGTACACCGGGGAGCTGTTTTTT. Encoded protein: CASKDGRYTGELFF. The chain links TRBV19 to TRBJ2-2; D call uncertain. The CDR3 is 14 amino acids. Trimming took 7 bases from V and 3 from J, leaving 12 bases between them. Germline V lookup: CDR1 LNHDA, CDR2 SQIVND (reference sequence).

This clonotype was recorded many times. V and J are TRBV7-2 and TRBJ2-6; D gene uncertain. Deletions cut 2 bases from V and 2 bases from J, with 10 bases between. The CDR3 is 16 residues long. Germline V gene lookup returns CDR1 SGHTA and CDR2 FQGNSA. CDR3 sequence reads: CASSLRTLTGANVLTF. CDR3 bases: TGTGCCAGCAGCTTAAGGACCCTGACTGGGGCCAACGTCCTGACTTTC. Looking up the rest from reference TRBV7-2 and TRBJ2-6 gives the full variable domain: GAGVSQSPSNKVTEKGKDVELRCDPISGHTALYWYRQSLGQGLEFLIYFQGNSAPDKSGLPSDRFSAERTGGSVSTLTIQRTQQEDSAVYLCASSLRTLTGANVLTFGAGSRLTVL.

This chain uses TRBV10-3 with TRBJ2-7; D is undetermined. From germline, CDR1 is ENHRY and CDR2 SYGVKD. Trimming took 10 bases from V and 3 from J, leaving 10 bases between them. The CDR3 spans 11 residues. This CDR3 reads CASEDIYEQYF. In DNA, the CDR3 is TGTGCCAGCGAAGACATCTACGAGCAGTACTTC.

This clonotype was recorded a few times. The gene calls are TRBV5-1 and TRBJ2-7; possible D gene TRBD2, 5 bases. V shed 4 bases and J shed 3 bases, with 20 bases lying between them. This CDR3 is 16 amino acids long. Looked up from germline, CDR1 is SGHRS and CDR2 is YFSETQ. The CDR3 DNA is TGCGCCAGCAGCGCGGGTGGATCCGGGCGGTACTACGAGCAGTACTTC. Its translation is CASSAGGSGRYYEQYF.

This clonotype was seen ten or more times. This chain connects TRBV29-1 to TRBJ2-2, with D perhaps TRBD2 (6 bases). Trimming left V 4 bases short and J 6 bases short, with 18 bases between. The CDR3 has 15 residues. Germline CDR1 reads SQVTM; CDR2 reads ANQGSEA. CDR3 in amino acids: CSVALTGVGAGELFF. The CDR3 bases are TGCAGCGTTGCCCTAACGGGAGTAGGCGCCGGGGAGCTGTTTTTT.

In this sample, this clonotype turned up many times. The chain has TRBV29-1 and TRBJ2-1, with D possibly being TRBD2 (6 bases). Trimming took 4 bases from V and 9 from J, leaving 10 bases between them. CDR1 is SQVTM and CDR2 is ANQGSEA in the germline V gene. The CDR3 contains 11 residues. The CDR3 here is CSVGLVGEQFF. The CDR3 DNA follows: TGCAGCGTTGGACTAGTCGGTGAGCAGTTCTTC.

This clonotype showed up many times. The rearrangement links TRBV20-1 to TRBJ2-1; 8 nucleotides agree with TRBD2. CDR1 and CDR2 (germline): DFQATT, SNEGSKA (reference sequence). With V trimmed by 2 bases and J by 11 bases, 11 bases remained unmatched. This CDR3 contains 14 residues. CDR3: CSARPSGSSRKQFF. The CDR3 region has the DNA TGCAGTGCTAGACCCAGCGGGAGTTCAAGGAAGCAGTTCTTC.

This clonotype has just a few counts. The chain couples TRBV30 to TRBJ1-2; 7 nucleotides align to TRBD1. Germline V gene lookup returns CDR1 GTSNPN and CDR2 SVGIG (reference sequence). V dropped 1 base and J dropped 2; count of bases not matched to a gene: 1. The CDR3 contains 13 residues. In nucleotides, the CDR3 is TGTGCCTGGAGTGGGGACAGAAACTATGGCTACACCTTC. Its protein is CAWSGDRNYGYTF.

This clonotype is a singleton in its sample. One base away lies a much larger clone, so this may be a sequencing read error. The genes are TRBV10-3 and TRBJ1-4, with D unresolved. V lost 6 bases, J lost 7 bases, and 15 bases lay in between. This CDR3 is 14 amino acids long. Germline V CDR1 and CDR2: ENHRY, SYGVKD. CDR3 sequence (DNA): TGTGCCATCAGAGAGGGAACCCACTCTGAAAAACTGTTTTTT. Its translation: CAIREGTHSEKLFF.

Ten or more counts support this clonotype. The V gene is TRBV27, the J gene TRBJ2-1, with 15 bases matching TRBD2. The ends lost 3 bases at V and 1 base at J; junction bases unmatched: 7. Germline V gene sequence: CDR1 MNHEY, CDR2 SMNVEV (reference sequence). CDR3 length equals 19 residues. Here the CDR3 reads CASSFRTSGRGFSYNEQFF. The CDR3 DNA follows: TGTGCCAGCAGTTTCAGGACTAGCGGGAGGGGGTTTTCCTACAATGAGCAGTTCTTC.

This clonotype was counted at least ten times. The chain uses TRBV5-1 and TRBJ1-1; D is uncertain. Germline V CDR1 and CDR2: SGHRS, YFSETQ. V lost 4 bases to trimming and J lost 7 bases, with 14 bases between them. This CDR3 region has 13 residues. This chain's CDR3 is CASSPTLDLEAFF. For the CDR3, the DNA is TGCGCCAGCAGCCCAACGCTTGACCTTGAAGCTTTCTTT.

This clonotype was recorded many times. V is TRBV29-1 and J is TRBJ2-7, with 14 bases lining up with TRBD2. V lost 7 bases to trimming and J lost 2 bases; unmatched junction nucleotides: 13. In germline, CDR1 is SQVTM, CDR2 ANQGSEA. The CDR3 runs to 17 residues. The CDR3 here is CSATGTSGSGGAYEQYF. CDR3 DNA: TGCAGCGCTACCGGGACTAGCGGGAGTGGGGGGGCCTACGAGCAGTACTTC.

CDR3 DNA sequence: TGCGCCAGCAGCCCAGGACTAGGTTCCCTCCCAGATACGCAGTATTTT. It yields the protein CASSPGLGSLPDTQYF. V gene TRBV5-1 combines with J gene TRBJ2-3, with 7 nucleotides matching TRBD2. This CDR3 contains 16 residues. V shed 4 bases, J shed 4 bases, and the junction held 12 bases outside the gene matches. The germline V gene has CDR1 SGHRS and CDR2 YFSETQ.

This clonotype was counted ten times or more. This sequence joins TRBV29-1 and TRBJ2-1; no firm D call. From germline, CDR1 is SQVTM and CDR2 ANQGSEA. This CDR3 has 14 amino acids. The germline V and J ends were trimmed by 4 bases and 1 base, with 11 bases remaining between them. The CDR3 nucleotides read TGCAGCGTTGTCGCGGTTACGTCCTACAATGAGCAGTTCTTC. The encoded protein is CSVVAVTSYNEQFF.

As to this clonotype: It may be a read error: a sequence one base away is much more abundant. V and J are TRBV12-3 or TRBV12-4 and TRBJ1-2, with D possibly matching TRBD1 (5 bases). There are 13 residues in the CDR3. Here the CDR3 reads CASSPAGAYGDTF. CDR3 coding DNA: TGTGCCAGCAGTCCTGCCGGGGCCTATGGCGACACCTTC.

Ten or more counts support this clonotype. The chain has TRBV12-3 or TRBV12-4 and TRBJ1-1; 8 bases agree with TRBD1. V dropped 6 bases and J dropped 6; count of bases not matched to a gene: 6. This CDR3 is built from 13 residues. The DNA for the CDR3 is TGTGCCAGCAGGACAGGGGCAACTCCTGAAGCTTTCTTT. This translates into CASRTGATPEAFF.

The chain carries TRBV5-1 and TRBJ2-7, with 12 bases aligning to TRBD2. In germline, CDR1 is SGHRS, CDR2 YFSETQ. The CDR3 totals 19 residues. V dropped 0 bases and J dropped 2; count of bases not matched to a gene: 12. The CDR3 protein is CASSLVGLAGSFRAYEQYF. DNA for the CDR3: TGCGCCAGCAGCTTGGTAGGACTAGCGGGAAGCTTTAGAGCCTACGAGCAGTACTTC.

Concerning this clonotype: The junction and the germline gene differ at one end; a read error may be behind it. The V gene is TRBV20-1, the J gene TRBJ2-1, with 12 positions matching TRBD2. The CDR3 extends over 17 amino acids. CDR1 is DFQATT and CDR2 is SNEGSKA in the germline V gene (reference sequence). Here the CDR3 reads CCARDLASGRAANEQFF. CDR3 sequence (DNA): TGCTGTGCTAGAGATTTGGCTAGCGGGAGGGCCGCCAATGAGCAGTTCTTC.

There are many counts of this clonotype. This chain links TRBV6-2 or TRBV6-3 with TRBJ2-1; TRBD2 matches 8 bases. V shed 7 bases and J 7 bases; nucleotides not matched to a gene: 9. The CDR3 is 14 residues long. Germline V gives CDR1 MNHEY, CDR2 SVGEGT. Here the CDR3 reads CASKVSGSLNEQFF. CDR3 coding DNA: TGTGCCAGCAAAGTGAGCGGGAGTTTGAATGAGCAGTTCTTC.

This clonotype has ten or more counts. The chain uses TRBV12-3 or TRBV12-4 and TRBJ2-1; D is undetermined. Trimming took off 5 bases at V and 9 bases at J, with 11 bases between the two ends. CDR3 length equals 12 residues. CDR3 nucleotides: TGTGCCAGCAGTCCCCCCCTCGGTGAGCAGTTCTTC. Translating gives CASSPPLGEQFF.

This clonotype was observed at least ten times. This rearrangement joins TRBV2 to TRBJ2-7, with D unclear. V was cut by 4 bases and J by 8 bases, with 9 bases left in between. The CDR3 covers 11 residues. CDR1 SNHLY and CDR2 FYNNEI come from the germline V gene. Here the CDR3 DNA reads TGTGCCAGCAGTGCAGGCGAGAAGCAGTACTTC. It codes for CASSAGEKQYF.

Regarding this clonotype: This may be a read error, as it is one base from a much larger clone. The conserved phenylalanine or tryptophan normally closing the CDR3 is absent here, so this likely arose from a read error. The chain recombines TRBV20-1 with TRBJ2-1; the match to TRBD2 covers 10 bases. This CDR3 comprises 15 residues. The germline CDR1 and CDR2 sequences are DFQATT and SNEGSKA (reference sequence). The junction had 11 bases not matched to a gene; V was cut back by 3 bases and J by 9 bases. The CDR3 DNA reads as TGCAGTGCTAGCTCGGCTAGCGGGAGAGCGAGTGAGCAGTTCTCC. It encodes CSASSASGRASEQFS.